This is a list of T cell receptor beta chains from one sample in a study of early T cells in non-severe SARS-CoV-2 infection. MiXCR was run by TCRdb on the 5' RACE reads, yielding one entry per CDR3 protein. The sample includes about 77,000 distinct CDR3 sequences, 16% seen only once; the top ten take less than 3.5%. The sample consisted of whole blood. The receptors here all came from an adult who was a healthcare worker with PCR-confirmed SARS-CoV-2 infection or an uninfected control (not recorded which). CDR3s include the opening cysteine and the closing phenylalanine or tryptophan. The D gene is left open where the match is weak. Only some rows state a clone size, as once, few, many or a class for expanded clones.

J gene | V gene | D gene | clone size | CDR3 DNA | CDR3 protein
TRBJ1-1 | TRBV10-2 | TRBD1 | NA | TGCGCCAGCAGAGCCCAGGGGGCAGGGCAAAACACTGAAGCTTTCTTT | CASRAQGAGQNTEAFF
TRBJ2-3 | TRBV7-3 | NA | NA | TGTGCCAGCAGCTCTCGGACCCCTGGGGATACGCAGTATTTT | CASSSRTPGDTQYF
TRBJ1-5 | TRBV5-5 | TRBD1 | many | TGTGCCAGCAGCTCGGGGACAGGCAATCAGCCCCAGCATTTT | CASSSGTGNQPQHF
TRBJ2-7 | TRBV28 | NA | NA | TGTGCCAGCAGGCTGATTGGGCGCTACGAGCAGTACTTC | CASRLIGRYEQYF
TRBJ2-5 | TRBV20-1 | TRBD1 | NA | TGCAGTGCTAGAGATCCGGGACAGGGTCCCAATCGTTTCGAGACCCAGTACTTC | CSARDPGQGPNRFETQYF
TRBJ1-6 | TRBV28 | NA | NA | TGTGCCAGCAGTTCCAGGGGCACTGGGCGATCACCCCTCCACTTT | CASSSRGTGRSPLHF
TRBJ2-5 | TRBV20-1 | NA | NA | TGCAATGCTAGGGACTCCCAAGAGACCCAGTACTTC | CNARDSQETQYF
TRBJ1-4 | TRBV18 | NA | NA | TGTGCCAGCTCACCCGCCTTGACAGCAACTAATGAAAAACTGTTTTTT | CASSPALTATNEKLFF
TRBJ2-2 | TRBV6-5 | NA | NA | TGTGCCAGCAACCGGGGAGAAAGGTCTGCCGGGGAGCTGTTTTTT | CASNRGERSAGELFF
TRBJ1-1 | TRBV18 | NA | many | TGTGCCAGCTCACCACAGTCGGCGGATCACACTGAAGCTTTCTTT | CASSPQSADHTEAFF
TRBJ2-3 | TRBV3-1 | NA | NA | TGTGCCAGCAGCCACCTATGGGAGACGGCGCAGTATTTT | CASSHLWETAQYF
TRBJ1-1 | TRBV29-1 | NA | NA | TGCAGCGTTAAAGTCCCCCTTGAAGCTTTCTTT | CSVKVPLEAFF
TRBJ1-1 | TRBV6-6 | TRBD1 | many | TGTGCCAGCAGTGATACAGGGGGTAAGGGTACTGAAGCTTTCTTT | CASSDTGGKGTEAFF
TRBJ2-6 | TRBV5-1 | NA | few | TGCGCCAGCAGCTTGGATCCTGGGGCCAACGTCCTGACTTTC | CASSLDPGANVLTF
TRBJ2-1 | TRBV11-2 | NA | few | TGTGCCAGCAGCTTAGCCGAATCATACTCCTACAATGAGCAGTTCTTC | CASSLAESYSYNEQFF
TRBJ1-4 | TRBV19 | NA | few | TGTGCCAGCAAGGACTGGACCGCCCAAAGGGATAATGAAAAACTGTTTTTT | CASKDWTAQRDNEKLFF
TRBJ1-6 | TRBV3-1 | NA | NA | TGTGCCAGCAGCCAAGGCGACCACTCCTATAATTCACCCCTCCACTTT | CASSQGDHSYNSPLHF
TRBJ2-3 | TRBV20-1 | NA | once | TGCAGTGCTAGAGATCAGCAGTCTAGCACAGATACGCAGTATTTT | CSARDQQSSTDTQYF
TRBJ2-5 | TRBV7-3 | NA | NA | TGTGCCAGCAGCCGTACGGTTGGGGAGACCCAGTACTTC | CASSRTVGETQYF
TRBJ1-2 | TRBV2 | NA | few | TGTGCCAGCAGTGAACGTCGGGGGACTGGCTATGGCTACACCTTC | CASSERRGTGYGYTF
TRBJ2-1 | TRBV4-1 | NA | once | TGCGCCAGCAGCCAAGGGAGGAATGAGCAGTTCTTC | CASSQGRNEQFF
TRBJ2-7 | TRBV18 | TRBD2 | many | TGTGCCAGCTCCTTGGCGCTAGCGGGACCCGAGCAGTACTTC | CASSLALAGPEQYF
TRBJ1-3 | TRBV7-9 | NA | many | TGTGCCAGCAGCCCCTCTGGAAACACCATATATTTT | CASSPSGNTIYF
TRBJ2-6 | TRBV28 | NA | many | TGTGCCAGCAGCCCCAGAGGCGGTGGGGCCAACGTCCTGACTTTC | CASSPRGGGANVLTF